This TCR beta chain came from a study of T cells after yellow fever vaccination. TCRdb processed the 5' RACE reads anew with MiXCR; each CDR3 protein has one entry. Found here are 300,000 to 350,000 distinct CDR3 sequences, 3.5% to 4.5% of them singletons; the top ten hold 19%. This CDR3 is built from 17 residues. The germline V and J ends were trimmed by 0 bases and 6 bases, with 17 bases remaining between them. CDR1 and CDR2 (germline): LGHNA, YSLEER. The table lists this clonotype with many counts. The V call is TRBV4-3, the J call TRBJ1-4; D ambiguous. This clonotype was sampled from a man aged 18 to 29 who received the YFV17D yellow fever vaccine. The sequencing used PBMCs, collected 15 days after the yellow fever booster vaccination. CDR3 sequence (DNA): TGCGCCAGCAGCCAAGATCGGCCAACCGAGGAGGATGAAAAACTGTTTTTT. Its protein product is CASSQDRPTEEDEKLFF.